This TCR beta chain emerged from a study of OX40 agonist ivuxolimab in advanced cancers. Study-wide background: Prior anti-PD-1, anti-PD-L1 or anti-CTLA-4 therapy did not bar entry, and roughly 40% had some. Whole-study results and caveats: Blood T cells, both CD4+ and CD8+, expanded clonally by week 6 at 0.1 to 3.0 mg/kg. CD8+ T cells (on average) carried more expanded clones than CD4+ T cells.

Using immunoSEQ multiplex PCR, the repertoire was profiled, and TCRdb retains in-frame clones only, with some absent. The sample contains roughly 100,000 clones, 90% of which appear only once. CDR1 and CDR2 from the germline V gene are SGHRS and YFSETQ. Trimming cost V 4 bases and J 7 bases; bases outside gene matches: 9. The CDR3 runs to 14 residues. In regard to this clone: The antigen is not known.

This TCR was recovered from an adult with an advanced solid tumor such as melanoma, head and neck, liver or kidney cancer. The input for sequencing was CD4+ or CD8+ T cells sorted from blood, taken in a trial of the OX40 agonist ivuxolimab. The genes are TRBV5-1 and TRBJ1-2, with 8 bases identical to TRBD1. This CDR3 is CASSPEGQGGGYTF. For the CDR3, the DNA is TGCGCCAGCAGCCCCGAAGGACAGGGAGGTGGCTACACCTTC.